This T cell receptor beta chain came from a study of cytotoxic CD8 clonotypes in ibrutinib-treated CLL (dated by TCRdb to about 2021). In the study overall: The cohort was composed of 11 relapsed/refractory and around 14 treatment-naive patients; IGHV unmutated status was identified in fewer than 18 patients. Samples averaged approximately 260,000 productive templates and 90,000 to 100,000 productive rearrangements. Patients were still on ibrutinib when every remission and progressive disease sample was collected. Samples at response were collected after a median of roughly twelve months of treatment, with a range of roughly 6 to 40 months. Cryopreserved peripheral blood mononuclear cells were collected before treatment, at response, and at either disease progression or sustained remission. Of the roughly 86 people in the trial, roughly 27 had longitudinal samples available. Responses were partial in approximately 24 patients and complete in 2; after median around 66 months follow-up, 14 stayed in remission and 12 progressed. General findings and caveats noted by the study authors: At ibrutinib response clonality went up, during sustained remission it held steady, and at progression it dropped back toward baseline. Sustained-remission and progressing patients did not have matched sampling times, and lymph node repertoires were not examined. Baseline clonality was found to be higher than that of age-matched healthy donors and was strongly correlated with circulating CD8+ T-cell counts. Public clonotypes were rare and either shrank or stayed stable during treatment, and the rise in clonality at ibrutinib response reflected expansion of private clonotypes.

The time point label of this sample denotes: approximately 25 months on ibrutinib. For TCR beta library preparation, about 2 micrograms of genomic DNA was extracted from cryopreserved PBMCs. Longitudinal blood samples from CLL patients receiving ibrutinib monotherapy were subjected to high-throughput TCR beta sequencing. The patients took part in an open-label, single-center phase 2 trial of ibrutinib monotherapy. A MiSeq instrument was used for deep resolution sequencing, which targeted depths ranging from 1 in 1 million up to 1 in 200,000 T cells, with coverage averaging 10x for each clonotype. TCR beta libraries were generated with the immunoSEQ hsTCRB Kit. The study's own analysis went as follows. The data were analyzed with ImmunoSEQ Analyzer and ImmunoSEQ Data Assistant, and V, D and J gene assignments followed IMGT definitions. Clonality, which ranges from 0 to 1, was calculated by subtracting the normalized Shannon entropy of productive rearrangement frequencies from one. Only overrepresented clonotypes making up at least 0.05% of the repertoire of each patient were included in the public clonotype analysis. About a dozen age-matched healthy donor repertoires from immuneACCESS served as clonality controls. TCRdb re-hosts the immuneACCESS table, in-frame sequences only. Its copies lack some clones; in the studies checked, an unresolved V gene accounts for under half of them, and the cause for the rest is not known. The V and J calls and the clone size are those of that table, but D and trimming were determined from the DNA. A total of hundreds of thousands of clones appear in this sample, roughly 70% of them only once. 15% of the sample lies in the top ten.

CDR1 and CDR2, looked up from the germline V gene, are MDHEN and SYDVKM. Cut back by 6 bases and 5 bases, the V and J ends lie 16 bases apart. The CDR3 runs 14 amino acids, cysteine and phenylalanine included. The only DNA kept is the CDR3, 42 bases in frame from the first base. This clone was counted between two and nine times. The target of this receptor is not known. No base qualities exist here, and no much larger clone lies one base off it. The receptor was isolated from a human donor with chronic lymphocytic leukemia. The chain is encoded by TRBV28 joined to TRBJ1-2; too little of a D gene remains to name it. Sequencing used PBMCs, obtained after 24 months of ibrutinib treatment. CDR3 loop: CASSTRGGGYGYTF. The DNA sequence is as follows: TGTGCCAGCAGCACCCGGGGAGGAGGGTATGGCTACACCTTC.